These T cell receptor beta chains were read from a single sample in a study of T-cell memory formation after mild COVID-19. A single record per CDR3 protein comes from TCRdb applying MiXCR to the 5' RACE reads. The sample carries just under 550,000 distinct CDR3 sequences, around 20% recorded once. The specimen sequenced was PBMCs or a T cell subset sorted from them (not recorded which). The receptors were gathered from an adult woman who had mild COVID-19 (a few samples of this study predate the infection). Cell type and time point are not known. Both conserved end residues are part of each CDR3. D genes are given only for firm matches. The size of a clone is reported for some rows only, either as once, few or many, or as a class for expanded clones.

>few|NA|TRBJ2-3|TRBV4-1
CASRGILARAGASGGADTQYF
TGCGCCAGCAGAGGGATATTAGCGCGTGCGGGGGCCTCGGGGGGCGCAGATACGCAGTATTTT
>few|TRBD2|TRBJ2-1|TRBV4-1
CASSQVRDYPYNEQFF
TGCGCCAGCAGCCAAGTTAGGGACTATCCTTACAATGAGCAGTTCTTC
>few|NA|TRBJ1-1|TRBV2
CASSDLNTEAFF
TGTGCCAGCAGTGACTTAAACACTGAAGCTTTCTTT
>NA|NA|TRBJ1-2|TRBV20-1
CSARVSERSYGYTF
TGCAGTGCTAGAGTCTCTGAAAGAAGTTATGGCTACACCTTC
>NA|TRBD1|TRBJ2-7|TRBV5-1
CASSLGQGPAYEQYF
TGCGCCAGCAGCTTAGGACAGGGGCCCGCCTACGAGCAGTACTTC
>few|TRBD1|TRBJ2-2|TRBV7-6
CASSLDSRTGEFSTGELFF
TGTGCCAGCAGCTTAGACTCTCGGACAGGGGAGTTTTCCACCGGGGAGCTGTTTTTT
>NA|NA|TRBJ2-7|TRBV15
CATSISRAPGYEQYF
TGTGCCACCAGCATTTCCCGGGCCCCGGGCTACGAGCAGTACTTC
>NA|TRBD1|TRBJ1-5|TRBV19
CASRHRGPNQPQHF
TGTGCCAGTAGACACAGGGGCCCCAATCAGCCCCAGCATTTT
>NA|TRBD1|TRBJ1-1|TRBV7-9
CASSLERVDRGQRNTEAFF
TGTGCCAGCAGCTTAGAAAGGGTCGACAGGGGGCAGAGGAACACTGAAGCTTTCTTT
>NA|TRBD1|TRBJ2-5|TRBV10-3
CATNPTGAKTQETQYF
TGTGCCACCAACCCGACAGGGGCTAAAACCCAAGAGACCCAGTACTTC
>many|TRBD1|TRBJ1-4|TRBV7-9
CASSPQPGQGGNEKLFF
TGTGCCAGCAGCCCGCAACCCGGACAGGGCGGAAATGAAAAACTGTTTTTT
>few|TRBD1|TRBJ1-5|TRBV5-1
CASSLGDRGQPQHF
TGCGCCAGCAGCTTGGGGGACAGGGGTCAGCCCCAGCATTTT
>NA|NA|TRBJ2-1|TRBV20-1
CSASGLNEQFF
TGCAGTGCTAGCGGTCTCAATGAGCAGTTCTTC
>NA|TRBD1|TRBJ2-1|TRBV5-6
CASSSIRTGDLSEQFF
TGTGCCAGCAGCTCAATAAGGACAGGGGATCTCAGTGAGCAGTTCTTC
>many|TRBD2|TRBJ2-7|TRBV7-2
CASSSYLAGYEQYF
TGTGCCAGCAGCTCCTATCTAGCGGGCTACGAGCAGTACTTC
>NA|TRBD1|TRBJ2-3|TRBV7-6
CASSSMRGQGTWGTQYF
TGTGCCAGCAGCTCGATGAGGGGACAGGGGACCTGGGGAACGCAGTATTTT
>few|NA|TRBJ2-7|TRBV28
CASSIVTYEQYF
TGTGCCAGCAGTATCGTTACCTACGAGCAGTACTTC
>few|TRBD2|TRBJ2-5|TRBV4-3
CASSQVSTSGRSSDAETQYF
TGCGCCAGCAGCCAAGTTTCCACTAGCGGGAGGTCCTCCGATGCAGAGACCCAGTACTTC
>few|NA|TRBJ2-7|TRBV3-1
CASSVYGEQYF
TGTGCCAGCAGCGTTTATGGCGAGCAGTACTTC
>NA|TRBD2|TRBJ2-6|TRBV7-3
CASSLFASGLSSGANVLTF
TGTGCCAGCAGCTTATTCGCTAGCGGGCTGAGCTCTGGGGCCAACGTCCTGACTTTC
>NA|NA|TRBJ1-2|TRBV24-1
CATSDFSQAYGYTF
TGTGCCACCAGTGATTTTAGCCAAGCCTACGGCTACACCTTC
>NA|NA|TRBJ2-1|TRBV27
CASSLNSGTEQFF
TGTGCCAGCAGTTTAAATTCCGGGACTGAGCAGTTCTTC
>few|NA|TRBJ1-1|TRBV3-1
CASSRFEGSTEAFF
TGTGCCAGCAGTCGATTCGAGGGCAGTACTGAAGCTTTCTTT
>few|NA|TRBJ1-1|TRBV18
CASSPTPWRPRDTEAFF
TGTGCCAGCTCACCAACTCCTTGGAGGCCTCGGGACACTGAAGCTTTCTTT